This TCR beta chain was documented in a study of T cells after yellow fever vaccination. Trimming stripped 4 bases from V and 0 bases from J, with 7 bases between. This CDR3 spans 12 amino acids. Germline values: CDR1 SQVTM, CDR2 ANQGSEA. The study, taken as a whole, reports: In post-booster samples, most primary-vaccination clones reappeared (approximately 96% CD4, roughly 89% CD8).

Worth noting for this clonotype: The antigen remains unidentified.

TCRdb independently ran MiXCR on the 5' RACE reads; one entry per CDR3 protein. The repertoire holds roughly 500,000 distinct CDR3 sequences, around 21% seen once, with over 11% in the top ten. Sequenced here: PBMCs, sampled 15 days after the yellow fever booster vaccination. The genes are TRBV29-1 and TRBJ2-7, with D possibly being TRBD2 (6 bases). The receptor was isolated from a man between 25 and 39 years old who received the YFV17D yellow fever vaccine. CDR3 nucleotides: TGCAGCGTTGCCGGGAGCTCCTACGAGCAGTACTTC. Translated: CSVAGSSYEQYF.